The entry below describes one T cell receptor (beta chain). The antigen is undetermined. This CDR3 is also generated by other DNA sequences in the sample. RNA extraction and reverse transcription yielded cDNA as sequencing template. The method was immunoSEQ multiplex PCR; TCRdb's version includes in-frame clones alone and lacks a portion of them. The sample shows 130,000 to 150,000 clones, 47% of them seen only once. The CDR3 has 14 residues. Trimming took off 0 bases at V and 1 base at J, with 7 bases between the two ends. Germline V CDR1 and CDR2: SGHRS, YFSETQ. Collected material from alopecia areata patients comprised lesional scalp punch biopsies and peripheral blood. This entry belongs to a study of CD8+ T cells in alopecia areata. Study at large: Tofacitinib was taken orally by treated patients, and the dose was 5 to 10 mg twice daily.

General study findings and limits: Higher clonality was seen in lesional scalp than in normal scalp, especially in alopecia totalis/universalis. Scalp repertoires also include resident alphabeta T cells from normal skin.

The sequenced sample was CD4+ T cells sorted from blood. The gene calls are TRBV5-1 and TRBJ2-5, with a weak D call TRBD1 (5 bases). The clonotype originates from a human donor with alopecia areata. CDR3 residues: CASSLVGAQETQYF. The CDR3 coding sequence is TGCGCCAGCAGCTTGGTTGGGGCCCAAGAGACCCAGTACTTC.